The present T cell receptor (beta chain) was sequenced within a study of T-cell reconstitution after alpha-beta-depleted transplantation in children. Study results and limitations: Reportedly, alpha-beta T cells present about two months post-transplant originated from several hundred expanded clones of graft origin. Surviving recipient T cells and thymic progenitors accounted for the high day-60 TCRbeta diversity observed in some patients. A year had passed since transplant, and T-cell counts and diversity by then came mostly from newly produced T cells.

Unique molecular identifiers were incorporated during preparation of the TCRbeta library. In TCRdb, the PCR reads were re-called with MiXCR into one record per CDR3 protein. The sample holds approximately 400,000 distinct CDR3 sequences; roughly 15% are singletons and the top ten take less than 30%. This clonotype was seen a few times. The antigen remains unidentified. V lost 2 bases to trimming and J lost 1 base, with 8 bases between them. The CDR3 spans 14 residues. CDR1 and CDR2 from the germline V gene are DFQATT and SNEGSKA (reference sequence). The specimen comprised PBMCs, mostly from graft donor cells, sampled 360 days after TCRalphabeta/CD19-depleted stem cell transplant. This clonotype was obtained from a boy younger than two who had a stem cell transplant for Wiskott-Aldrich syndrome, so the T cells may come from the graft donor. The chain joins TRBV20-1 to TRBJ2-2; D is uncertain. DNA for the CDR3: TGCAGTGCTAGACGCAGGTTGAACACCGGGGAGCTGTTTTTT. Amino acids: CSARRRLNTGELFF.